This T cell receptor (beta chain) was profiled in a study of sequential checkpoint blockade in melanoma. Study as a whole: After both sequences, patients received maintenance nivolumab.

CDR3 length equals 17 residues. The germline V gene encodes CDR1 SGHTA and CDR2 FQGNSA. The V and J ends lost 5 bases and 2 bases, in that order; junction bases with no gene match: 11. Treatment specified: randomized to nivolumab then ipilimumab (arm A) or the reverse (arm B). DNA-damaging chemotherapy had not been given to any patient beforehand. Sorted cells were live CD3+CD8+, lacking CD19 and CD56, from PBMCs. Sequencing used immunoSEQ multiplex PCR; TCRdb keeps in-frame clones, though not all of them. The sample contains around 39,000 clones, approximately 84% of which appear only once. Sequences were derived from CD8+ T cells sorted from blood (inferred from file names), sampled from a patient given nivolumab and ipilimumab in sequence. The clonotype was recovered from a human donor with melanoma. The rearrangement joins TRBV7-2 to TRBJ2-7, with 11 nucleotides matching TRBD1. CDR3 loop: CASSPGTGGYSAYEQYF. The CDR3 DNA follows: TGTGCCAGCAGCCCCGGGACAGGGGGGTACAGCGCCTACGAGCAGTACTTC.